Listed below are T cell receptor beta chains from one sample, sequenced in a study of blood T cell repertoires in COVID-19. Sequencing was performed with immunoSEQ multiplex PCR; in TCRdb, only in-frame clones are kept and a portion is missing. The table lists around 200,000 clones, roughly 80% of them singletons. Sequencing input: peripheral blood. These receptors all stem from a human donor in a cohort sampled during active COVID-19. Each CDR3 is given with its conserved first and last residue. The D gene is left open where the match is weak. Some rows have no size entry. The others give once, few or many, or a class for an expanded clone.

NA	TRBV19	TRBJ2-1	TRBD2	CASSIGRASRYNEQFF	TGTGCCAGTAGTATCGGGAGGGCTAGCAGATACAATGAGCAGTTCTTC
NA	TRBV24-1	TRBJ2-1	TRBD2	CATSDGGSHEQFF	TGTGCCACCAGTGACGGCGGGAGTCACGAGCAGTTCTTC
NA	TRBV19	TRBJ2-4	NA	CASSIDGTPGGAKNIQYF	TGTGCCAGTAGTATAGACGGGACGCCCGGAGGGGCCAAAAACATTCAGTACTTC
NA	TRBV28	TRBJ2-1	TRBD1	CASLQDRGSYNEQFF	TGTGCCAGCCTTCAGGACAGGGGCTCCTACAATGAGCAGTTCTTC
NA	TRBV9	TRBJ2-7	TRBD1	CASSVAGTGGEQYF	TGTGCCAGCAGCGTAGCCGGGACAGGGGGCGAGCAGTACTTC
NA	TRBV9	TRBJ2-7	NA	CASSPAGQSHEQYF	TGTGCCAGCAGCCCAGCGGGCCAGTCACACGAGCAGTACTTC
NA	TRBV3-1/TRBV3-2	TRBJ2-3	NA	CASSQESRVRDTQYF	TGTGCCAGCAGCCAAGAATCCAGGGTCAGGGATACGCAGTATTTT
NA	TRBV6-5	TRBJ2-7	NA	CASSYSVARIIYEQYF	TGTGCCAGCAGTTACTCGGTAGCTCGGATAATATACGAGCAGTACTTC
NA	TRBV4-1	TRBJ1-2	NA	CASRYTAPGGGYTF	TGCGCCAGCAGATATACCGCACCAGGAGGAGGCTACACCTTC
NA	TRBV11-2	TRBJ2-1	NA	CASSPKVQGYSTEQFF	TGTGCCAGCAGCCCAAAGGTTCAGGGATACTCTACTGAGCAGTTCTTC
few	TRBV5-1	TRBJ1-2	TRBD1	CASSSGQGNYGYTF	TGCGCCAGCAGCAGCGGACAGGGTAACTATGGCTACACCTTC
NA	TRBV18	TRBJ2-6	NA	CASSPSSGANVLTF	TGTGCCAGCTCACCGAGCTCTGGGGCCAACGTCCTGACTTTC
NA	TRBV6-2/TRBV6-3	TRBJ1-1	NA	CASSYRVLRRFGTEAFF	TGTGCCAGCAGTTATAGAGTCCTGCGGAGGTTTGGCACTGAAGCTTTCTTT
NA	TRBV30	TRBJ2-5	TRBD2	CAWRLAGGRETQYF	TGTGCCTGGAGACTAGCGGGAGGTAGAGAGACCCAGTACTTC
NA	TRBV4-2	TRBJ2-7	TRBD2	CASSHGGSGSPYEQYF	TGTGCCAGCAGCCACGGTGGTAGCGGGAGCCCATACGAGCAGTACTTC
NA	TRBV4-3	TRBJ2-3	NA	CASSQAVPSTDTQYF	TGCGCCAGCAGCCAAGCCGTCCCTAGCACAGATACGCAGTATTTT
NA	TRBV7-9	TRBJ1-1	NA	CASSLGDGRLLNTEAFF	TGTGCCAGCAGCTTAGGTGATGGCAGACTCTTGAACACTGAAGCTTTCTTT
NA	TRBV4-3	TRBJ2-1	TRBD2	CASSHPKTSGRANEQFF	TGCGCCAGCAGCCACCCTAAGACTAGCGGGAGGGCCAATGAGCAGTTCTTC
NA	TRBV13	TRBJ2-1	TRBD2	CASSLEREAYNEQFF	TGTGCCAGCAGCTTAGAACGGGAGGCTTACAATGAGCAGTTCTTC
NA	TRBV18	TRBJ1-4	TRBD1	CASSPGTGGDEKLFF	TGTGCCAGCTCACCGGGGACAGGGGGTGATGAAAAACTGTTTTTT
many	TRBV27	TRBJ2-3	TRBD1	CASSDRDSYTDTQYF	TGTGCCAGCAGTGACCGGGACAGTTACACAGATACGCAGTATTTT
few	TRBV27	TRBJ2-1	NA	CASSLRDTYNEQFF	TGTGCCAGCAGTTTAAGGGACACCTACAATGAGCAGTTCTTC
once	TRBV21-1	TRBJ2-5	NA	CASSNTGQGEETQYF	TGTGCCAGCAGCAACACTGGACAGGGGGAAGAGACCCAGTACTTC
NA	TRBV5-8	TRBJ1-5	NA	CASSSDGGSNQPQHF	TGTGCCAGCAGTTCGGACGGGGGGAGCAATCAGCCCCAGCATTTT
few	TRBV6-1	TRBJ1-3	NA	CASSEVAGMNTIYF	TGTGCCAGCAGTGAAGTCGCAGGGATGAACACCATATATTTT
NA	TRBV24-1	TRBJ2-7	TRBD1	CATSGGQAEQYF	TGTGCCACCAGTGGGGGACAGGCTGAGCAGTACTTC
NA	TRBV7-3	TRBJ2-3	TRBD2	CASSLTGGPQYF	TGTGCCAGCAGCTTAACGGGAGGGCCCCAGTATTTT
NA	TRBV7-2	TRBJ2-4	NA	CASSPLKNIQYF	TGTGCCAGCAGCCCTCTTAAAAACATTCAGTACTTC
NA	TRBV11-3	TRBJ2-1	NA	CASSTGGVNEQFF	TGTGCCAGCAGCACAGGAGGGGTCAATGAGCAGTTCTTC
NA	TRBV3-1/TRBV3-2	TRBJ1-2	NA	CASSQRGRIYGYTF	TGTGCCAGCAGCCAACGGGGGAGGATCTATGGCTACACCTTC
few	TRBV5-5	TRBJ2-3	TRBD2	CASSWASGRSDTQYF	TGTGCCAGCAGCTGGGCTAGCGGGAGATCGGATACGCAGTATTTT
NA	TRBV7-9	TRBJ2-1	TRBD2	CASSLEGKLAGPNEQFF	TGTGCCAGCAGCTTAGAAGGGAAACTAGCGGGGCCTAATGAGCAGTTCTTC
NA	TRBV27	TRBJ1-1	TRBD1	CASSPTPDREDTEAFF	TGTGCCAGCAGCCCGACCCCGGACAGGGAAGACACTGAAGCTTTCTTT
NA	TRBV6-2/TRBV6-3	TRBJ2-1	NA	CASSYKQDYNEQFF	TGTGCCAGCAGTTACAAACAGGACTACAATGAGCAGTTCTTC
NA	TRBV6-5	TRBJ2-1	TRBD2	CASPSGRSYNEQFF	TGTGCCAGCCCCAGCGGGAGATCCTACAATGAGCAGTTCTTC
NA	TRBV7-9	TRBJ2-2	NA	CASSFAGSTGELFF	TGTGCCAGCAGCTTTGCGGGATCCACCGGGGAGCTGTTTTTT
NA	TRBV19	TRBJ2-1	TRBD2	CASSITSGDNEQFF	TGTGCCAGTAGTATCACTAGCGGCGACAATGAGCAGTTCTTC